Described below is a single T cell receptor (beta chain) sequence and its context. V gave up 8 bases and J gave up 5 bases, with 9 bases separating them. Germline V CDR1 and CDR2: GTSNPN, SVGIG (reference sequence). The CDR3 has 11 amino acids. Sequencing used immunoSEQ v3. Clones were sequenced by immunoSEQ multiplex PCR, and TCRdb holds only the in-frame ones, with some missing. The sample has about 26,000 clones, 63% seen once. The source of the sample is a study of TIL therapy for anti-PD-1-resistant metastatic lung cancer. The time point here: pre-treatment sample, taken before nivolumab and TIL therapy. The tumor samples were excised metastases, mostly pleural nodules or supraclavicular lymph nodes.

Material: tumor tissue, obtained at baseline. The receptor was derived from a woman aged 25 to 80 with non-small cell lung cancer. The gene calls are TRBV30 and TRBJ2-2; D ambiguous. CDR3 sequence: CAASRTGELFF. As DNA, the CDR3 is TGTGCCGCTTCACGAACCGGGGAGCTGTTTTTT. Variable domain in full (rest from reference TRBV30 and TRBJ2-2): SQTIHQWPATLVQPVGSPLSLECTVEGTSNPNLYWYRQAAGRGLQLLFYSVGIGQISSEVPQNLSASRPQDRQFILSSKKLLLSDSGFYLCAASRTGELFFGEGSRLTVL.